This T cell receptor beta chain was captured in a study of blood T cell repertoires in COVID-19. Study details: Acute and convalescent COVID-19 samples came from the United States, Italy and Spain. The analysed material was cDNA or gDNA that came from T cells, B-cell-depleted T cells, or PBMCs.

Per the study methods: Estimation of nucleated cell counts was performed using reference gene primer amplification. Here immunoSEQ multiplex PCR was the method, and the copy in TCRdb shows in-frame clones only, minus some. From that table come the V and J calls and clone size; the DNA was used to work out D and trimming. The table lists 130,000 to 150,000 clones, approximately 87% of them singletons. Material for sequencing was peripheral blood. This sequence was found in a woman between 40 and 55 years old with acute or convalescent COVID-19.

For the CDR3, the DNA is TGTGCCAGCAGAAGACTAGCGGGGGTAGCCGGGGAGCTGTTTTTT. This gives the protein CASRRLAGVAGELFF. The rearrangement links TRBV2 to TRBJ2-2; TRBD2 matches 12 bases. The CDR3 totals 15 residues. Germline V gene lookup returns CDR1 SNHLY and CDR2 FYNNEI. Germline trimming cut 6 bases from V and 6 bases from J; bases unmatched to any gene: 5.